The rows below give T cell receptor beta chains drawn from one sample of a study of T cells in Graves' hyperthyroidism and ophthalmopathy. TCRdb reanalysed the multiplex PCR reads using MiXCR and keeps one entry per CDR3 protein. Here the sample spans 500,000 to 550,000 distinct CDR3 sequences, around 20% being singletons. Sequences were obtained from blood. All receptors derive from a man aged 35 to 55 with Graves' ophthalmopathy. Both conserved end residues are part of each CDR3. A D gene is named only where the DNA matches it firmly. The size entry is marked missing in some rows and otherwise reads once, few, many or a size class.

TRBV7-3	NA	13	many	TRBJ2-1	TGTGCCAGCAGCCTCGACGGTTACAATGAGCAGTTCTTC	CASSLDGYNEQFF
TRBV27	NA	14	few	TRBJ2-7	TGTGCCAGCAGTTTATCGGGGACAACGAGTGAGCAGTACTTC	CASSLSGTTSEQYF
TRBV7-3	TRBD2	16	many	TRBJ2-3	TGTGCCAGCAGCCCCCGACTAGCGGGAGCATCAGATACGCAGTATTTT	CASSPRLAGASDTQYF
TRBV15	NA	16	NA	TRBJ2-5	TGTGCCACCAGCAGAGAAGGACAGCCAGGTGGGGAGACCCAGTACTTC	CATSREGQPGGETQYF
TRBV12-3/TRBV12-4	NA	13	NA	TRBJ1-5	TGTGCCAGCAGTCGGGGATTCAATCAGCCCCAGCATTTT	CASSRGFNQPQHF
TRBV6-1	NA	19	NA	TRBJ2-7	TGTGCCAGCAGTCGATTATCTCCCGGGCCTCTATCTTCTCCTTACGAGCAGTACTTC	CASSRLSPGPLSSPYEQYF
TRBV7-2	TRBD2	16	NA	TRBJ2-1	TGTGCCAGCAGCTGGACTCGACTAGCGGGAATTAATGAGCAGTTCTTC	CASSWTRLAGINEQFF
TRBV28	NA	14	NA	TRBJ1-1	TGTGCCAGCAGTCATCCCGAGGGTCGGGCGGAAGCTTTCTTT	CASSHPEGRAEAFF
TRBV10-2	NA	12	many	TRBJ1-1	TGTGCCAGCAGTGAATGGAACACTGAAGCTTTCTTT	CASSEWNTEAFF
TRBV6-2/TRBV6-3	NA	14	NA	TRBJ2-7	TGTGCCAGCATTCCGGCGGGACGGGGACCCGAGCAGTACTTC	CASIPAGRGPEQYF
TRBV20-1	TRBD2	15	few	TRBJ2-2	TGCAGTGCTAGTCACGGGACTAGGAACACCGGGGAGCTGTTTTTT	CSASHGTRNTGELFF
TRBV7-2	TRBD1	15	few	TRBJ1-2	TGTGCCAGCAGCTCCACAGGGGCCGCAAACTATGGCTACACCTTC	CASSSTGAANYGYTF
TRBV28	NA	13	NA	TRBJ1-5	TGTGCCAGCACCGCGGGCCCTAATCAGCCCCAGCATTTT	CASTAGPNQPQHF
TRBV7-3	NA	15	NA	TRBJ2-5	TGTGCCAGCAGCTTAGCGAACGGGGCGCAGGAGACCCAGTACTTC	CASSLANGAQETQYF
TRBV10-3	TRBD1	16	NA	TRBJ1-4	TGTGCCATCAGTCCTACACAGGGGGAGACTTATGAAAAACTGTTTTTT	CAISPTQGETYEKLFF
TRBV18	NA	13	many	TRBJ1-2	TGTGCCAGCTCAGACGGTCATAACTATGGCTACACCTTC	CASSDGHNYGYTF
TRBV12-3/TRBV12-4	TRBD2	14	few	TRBJ2-3	TGTGCCAGCAGTCTTAGCGGGGGGCGTGATACGCAGTATTTT	CASSLSGGRDTQYF
TRBV10-3	NA	14	many	TRBJ2-7	TGTGCCACCCGAACGACAGTCAATTCCTACGAGCAGTACTTC	CATRTTVNSYEQYF
TRBV6-1	TRBD2	16	NA	TRBJ2-3	TGTGCCACCCAACTAGCGGGGGGTCTCCACCCAGATACGCAGTATTTT	CATQLAGGLHPDTQYF
TRBV6-2/TRBV6-3	TRBD1	16	many	TRBJ2-2	TGTGCCAGCAGTACGGACAGGGGTTGGAACACCGGGGAGCTGTTTTTT	CASSTDRGWNTGELFF
TRBV2	NA	17	many	TRBJ2-1	TGTGCCAGCAGTCTAAGGTTAGCTATCACCCTGGACAATGAGCAGTTCTTC	CASSLRLAITLDNEQFF
TRBV18	NA	15	many	TRBJ1-1	TGTGCCAGCTCACCACCGGGACTGCAGAACACTGAAGCTTTCTTT	CASSPPGLQNTEAFF
TRBV5-1	NA	16	NA	TRBJ2-2	TGCGCCAGCAGCCCGGGACTCGCCCCGAGCACCGGGGAGCTGTTTTTT	CASSPGLAPSTGELFF
TRBV3-1	TRBD1	15	many	TRBJ2-1	TGTGCCAGCAGCCAAATGACAGGGTCAGCGAATGAGCAGTTCTTC	CASSQMTGSANEQFF
TRBV7-2	TRBD1	16	many	TRBJ2-3	TGTGCCAGCAGCTCCCCGGGGACAGGGGGTGTTGGCACGCAGTATTTT	CASSSPGTGGVGTQYF
TRBV28	NA	14	NA	TRBJ1-5	TGTGCCAGCAGGAAAGGGGGAAGCAATCAGCCCCAGCATTTT	CASRKGGSNQPQHF
TRBV9	TRBD1	15	few	TRBJ2-3	TGTGCCAGCAGCGCGGGACAGGGGAGCACAGATACGCAGTATTTT	CASSAGQGSTDTQYF
TRBV10-3	NA	17	NA	TRBJ1-2	TGTGCCATCAGTGAGTCGATGGGCAGGGCTTCGAACTATGGCTACACCTTC	CAISESMGRASNYGYTF
TRBV27	NA	15	NA	TRBJ2-7	TGTGCCAGCAAAATCTCGGTTGGGGCCCCCTACGAGCAGTACTTC	CASKISVGAPYEQYF
TRBV9	TRBD2	15	NA	TRBJ2-5	TGTGGCAGCAGCGTACGACTAGCGGGGGCAGAGACCCAGTACTTC	CGSSVRLAGAETQYF
TRBV20-1	NA	14	few	TRBJ2-3	TGCAGTGCTAGAGGAGGGAGGGGGTCAGATACGCAGTATTTT	CSARGGRGSDTQYF
TRBV6-2/TRBV6-3	NA	14	NA	TRBJ2-3	TGTGCCAGCCCCCTATCTGGGGCCACAGATACGCAGTATTTT	CASPLSGATDTQYF
TRBV7-9	NA	16	NA	TRBJ1-1	TGTGCCAGCAGCTCTCCAATACAGAAGGGGAACACTGAAGCTTTCTTT	CASSSPIQKGNTEAFF
TRBV10-3	TRBD2	15	NA	TRBJ2-3	TGTGCCATCAGTGCTAGCGGAGGTAGGACAGATACGCAGTATTTT	CAISASGGRTDTQYF
TRBV6-4	NA	16	NA	TRBJ2-1	TGTGCCAGCAGTGGTAGCCCCCGACAGGAGTTCAATGAGCAGTTCTTC	CASSGSPRQEFNEQFF
TRBV5-4	NA	16	NA	TRBJ2-2	TGTGCCAGCAGCTTGGCCGGGGAACAGAACACCGGGGAGCTGTTTTTT	CASSLAGEQNTGELFF
TRBV7-2	TRBD2	15	NA	TRBJ2-7	TGCGCCAGCAGCTTACAAGCGGGAGACCCCTACGAGCAGTACTTC	CASSLQAGDPYEQYF
TRBV14	TRBD1	17	NA	TRBJ1-3	TGTGCCAGCAGCCGCCGGGACAGTGCAACCTCTGGAAACACCATATATTTT	CASSRRDSATSGNTIYF
TRBV29-1	NA	13	few	TRBJ1-1	TGCAGCATAGCTCAGTTGGGGGGAACTGAAGCTTTCTTT	CSIAQLGGTEAFF
TRBV4-3	TRBD1	14	once	TRBJ2-5	TGCGCCAGCAGCCAAAGGACAGGGGGAGAGACCCAGTACTTC	CASSQRTGGETQYF
TRBV20-1	NA	17	many	TRBJ2-1	TGCAGTGCTAGAGATTTTCGGGGCGGTCGAGGATTGAATGAGCAGTTCTTC	CSARDFRGGRGLNEQFF
TRBV7-2	NA	12	many	TRBJ2-7	TGTGCCAGCAGTCGGGACTTCTACGAGCAGTACTTC	CASSRDFYEQYF
TRBV5-1	NA	14	NA	TRBJ2-5	TGCGCCAGCAGCTCAGCCGGGACCAAAGAGACCCAGTACTTC	CASSSAGTKETQYF
TRBV5-6	TRBD1	16	NA	TRBJ1-2	TGTGCCAGCAGCGTACCCCCGACAGGGAGAGTGGATGGCTACACCTTC	CASSVPPTGRVDGYTF
TRBV18	NA	14	many	TRBJ1-1	TGTGCCAGCTCACCACCGGTGAGAAACACTGAAGCTTTCTTT	CASSPPVRNTEAFF
TRBV11-2	TRBD1	17	few	TRBJ2-7	TGTGCCAGCAGCTTATGGACAGGGGGAGCAGCGAGGTACGAGCAGTACTTC	CASSLWTGGAARYEQYF
TRBV12-3/TRBV12-4	NA	16	NA	TRBJ1-3	TGTGCCAGCAGTTTAAGGGGTCGGGGCTCTGGAAACACCATATATTTT	CASSLRGRGSGNTIYF
TRBV4-1	TRBD1	18	NA	TRBJ2-2	TGCGCCAGCAGCCAACCGCCGAGGGACAGGGAAGCAGGCGGGGAGCTGTTTTTT	CASSQPPRDREAGGELFF
TRBV30	TRBD1	13	many	TRBJ1-2	TGTGCCTGGACCCTGGGACAGGTCTCTATTCACACCTTC	CAWTLGQVSIHTF
TRBV12-3/TRBV12-4	TRBD1	14	many	TRBJ1-2	TGTGCCAGCAGTCTACAGGGACAGGACTATGGCTACACCTTC	CASSLQGQDYGYTF
TRBV20-1	NA	17	NA	TRBJ1-1	TGCAGTGCTAGAGCCCCGGGACGGCTGACTATGAACACTGAAGCTTTCTTT	CSARAPGRLTMNTEAFF
TRBV25-1	NA	14	NA	TRBJ2-5	TGTGCCAGCAGTGAAGGGTCGGGTCAAGAGACCCAGTACTTC	CASSEGSGQETQYF
TRBV6-2/TRBV6-3	NA	14	many	TRBJ1-2	TGTGCCAGCAGTTACTCTGGGAGGGCTCATGGCTACACCTTC	CASSYSGRAHGYTF
TRBV29-1	TRBD2	14	NA	TRBJ2-2	TGCAGCGTGGGAGCGGGAGAGTCCACCGGGGAGCTGTTTTTT	CSVGAGESTGELFF
TRBV20-1	NA	13	NA	TRBJ1-1	TGCAGTGCCAGTCCCCCTCTGAACACTGAAGCTTTCTTT	CSASPPLNTEAFF
TRBV7-2	TRBD2	15	many	TRBJ2-7	TGTGCCAGCAGCTTCCTAGCGGGAGGGCCATACGAGCAGTACTTC	CASSFLAGGPYEQYF